These T cell receptor beta chains were read from a single sample in a study of identical twins' blood T cells. TCRdb used MiXCR to reprocess the 5' RACE reads, holding one entry per CDR3 protein. The sample holds about 370,000 distinct CDR3 sequences, approximately 30% seen once. The sequenced sample consisted of PBMCs. These receptors all stem from a woman between 18 and 50 years old in good health. Each CDR3 is given with its conserved first and last residue. D genes are given only for firm matches. Clone size, where shown, is once, few, many, or a class for clones that have expanded.

size,J,V,D,DNA,CDR3
few,TRBJ1-1,TRBV3-1,TRBD1,TGTGCCAGCAGCCCCGGGGACAGCCATTTAGGCACTGAAGCTTTCTTT,CASSPGDSHLGTEAFF
few,TRBJ1-5,TRBV14,-,TGTGCCAGCAGCCAAGATCTTGGACGAAGTAGCAATCAGCCCCAGCATTTT,CASSQDLGRSSNQPQHF
once,TRBJ1-5,TRBV7-2,TRBD1,TGTGCCAGCAGCTTAACCAGGGGGCCCAATCAGCCCCAGCATTTT,CASSLTRGPNQPQHF
many,TRBJ1-4,TRBV6-5,-,TGTGCCAGCCGCCGCCGGCCCTCTGTTAATGAAAAACTGTTTTTT,CASRRRPSVNEKLFF
few,TRBJ2-3,TRBV29-1,TRBD2,TGCAGCGCTGCCCTCAGCACCGGGACTAGCACCGATACGCAGTATTTT,CSAALSTGTSTDTQYF
-,TRBJ1-1,TRBV18,-,TGTGCCAGCTCACCACCGGCGGGAGACACTGAAGCTTTCTTT,CASSPPAGDTEAFF
few,TRBJ1-2,TRBV20-1,-,TGCAGTGCTGACGCCCATTCCTATGGCTACACCTTC,CSADAHSYGYTF
few,TRBJ2-5,TRBV15,-,TGTGCCACCAGCAGGACTCGGGGATTCCAAGAGACCCAGTACTTC,CATSRTRGFQETQYF
few,TRBJ2-3,TRBV10-3,TRBD2,TGTGCCATCAGAGAGCGGGAGGGCACAGATACGCAGTATTTT,CAIREREGTDTQYF
-,TRBJ1-2,TRBV6-1,-,TGTGCCAGCCCAAAGGCACAGAACTATGGCTACACCTTC,CASPKAQNYGYTF
few,TRBJ2-3,TRBV11-2,TRBD2,TGTGCCAGCAAACTGGGCGGGAGGGCCGATACGCAGTATTTT,CASKLGGRADTQYF
-,TRBJ1-5,TRBV2,TRBD1,TGTGCCAGCAGTAAATTGACAGGGGAAAATCAGCCCCAGCATTTT,CASSKLTGENQPQHF
few,TRBJ1-2,TRBV11-2,TRBD1,TGTGCCAGCAGCACCTACGGACAGGTCGTCGATGGCTACACCTTC,CASSTYGQVVDGYTF
many,TRBJ1-1,TRBV29-1,-,TGCAGCGTTGCGCAGGGCACGAACACTGAAGCTTTCTTT,CSVAQGTNTEAFF
-,TRBJ1-5,TRBV7-9,-,TGTGCCAGCAGCTTAGCCAATAGCAATCAGCCCCAGCATTTT,CASSLANSNQPQHF
many,TRBJ2-2,TRBV6-4,-,TGTGCCAGCAGTGACGACTCACACACCGGGGAGCTGTTTTTT,CASSDDSHTGELFF
few,TRBJ1-2,TRBV29-1,-,TGCAGCGTCCGATTGACCGCGGTGCATGGCTACACCTTC,CSVRLTAVHGYTF
-,TRBJ1-5,TRBV6-1,-,TGTGCCAGCATTTCAAGGGGAGCTCAGCCCCAGCATTTT,CASISRGAQPQHF
-,TRBJ1-2,TRBV19,-,TGTGCCAGTACCGTTGGACGGCTCCTCTATGGCTACACCTTC,CASTVGRLLYGYTF
-,TRBJ1-1,TRBV5-1,-,TGCGCCAGCAGTGGGCTGGGGAACACTGAAGCTTTCTTT,CASSGLGNTEAFF
-,TRBJ2-3,TRBV13,-,TGTGCCAGCGTGCCTTCGACAGGCACAGATACGCAGTATTTT,CASVPSTGTDTQYF
-,TRBJ2-2,TRBV7-7,-,TGTGCTAGCACCGACTCGGGGGCCGTGAACACCGGGGAGCTGTTTTTT,CASTDSGAVNTGELFF
few,TRBJ1-4,TRBV7-9,-,TGTGCCAGCAGCAGTTTTATCGGAGGGGAAAAACTGTTTTTT,CASSSFIGGEKLFF
few,TRBJ2-1,TRBV6-5,TRBD2,TGTGCCAGCAGTTCCGGACTAGCGGGAGCCCATGAGCAGTTCTTC,CASSSGLAGAHEQFF
once,TRBJ2-4,TRBV18,-,TGTGCCAGCTCACTTACTAATCCGGGACTGAAAAACATTCAGTACTTC,CASSLTNPGLKNIQYF
-,TRBJ1-1,TRBV3-1,-,TGTGCCAGCAGCCAAGATCGTCGGGGGAACACTGAAGCTTTCTTT,CASSQDRRGNTEAFF
few,TRBJ2-7,TRBV6-1,TRBD1,TGTGCCAGCAGAGGAGGACAGGGGACCTACGAGCAGTACTTC,CASRGGQGTYEQYF
few,TRBJ2-1,TRBV20-1,-,TGCAGTGCTAGAGTTATGGGGCGGGACTACAATGAGCAGTTCTTC,CSARVMGRDYNEQFF
-,TRBJ1-1,TRBV12-5,-,TGTGCTAGTGGTTTGGTACTCAGTGCCGCGAACACTGAAGCTTTCTTT,CASGLVLSAANTEAFF
-,TRBJ2-3,TRBV5-4,TRBD2,TGTGCCAGCAGCCCGCGAGCGGGGGAGGGCACAGATACGCAGTATTTT,CASSPRAGEGTDTQYF
few,TRBJ2-1,TRBV6-6,TRBD2,TGTGCCAGCAGTTCAGCGGGAGGGCAAAATGAGCAGTTCTTC,CASSSAGGQNEQFF
-,TRBJ1-1,TRBV29-1,-,TGCAGCGCGCGGGACCAGTCCGAAGCTTTCTTT,CSARDQSEAFF
few,TRBJ1-1,TRBV5-1,-,TGCGCCAGCAGCCGGGGGGAGGGAACTGAAGCTTTCTTT,CASSRGEGTEAFF
-,TRBJ2-3,TRBV12-3/TRBV12-4,-,TGTGCCAGCAGTTCACATAGCGAGCCCACGCAGTATTTT,CASSSHSEPTQYF
many,TRBJ2-2,TRBV2,TRBD2,TGTGCCAGCCGATATACCCCTAGCGGGGGGTACACCGGGGAGCTGTTTTTT,CASRYTPSGGYTGELFF
-,TRBJ1-1,TRBV15,TRBD1,TGTGCCACCAGCGTCCGACAGGGGTATAACACTGAAGCTTTCTTT,CATSVRQGYNTEAFF
-,TRBJ1-2,TRBV20-1,-,TGCAGTGCTGAAGTCGACGGATACTATGGCTACACCTTC,CSAEVDGYYGYTF
-,TRBJ1-1,TRBV2,-,TGTGCCAGCAGTGAAGAAGGCAGGGGGAACACTGAAGCTTTCTTT,CASSEEGRGNTEAFF
-,TRBJ2-3,TRBV12-3/TRBV12-4,-,TGTGCCAGCACTCAAAGGAGGGTGGTATATAGCACAGATACGCAGTATTTT,CASTQRRVVYSTDTQYF
few,TRBJ2-3,TRBV12-3/TRBV12-4,TRBD1,TGTGCCAGCAGTCCCTCGTGGACAGGGGGCGTAGATACGCAGTATTTT,CASSPSWTGGVDTQYF
-,TRBJ1-1,TRBV6-5,-,TGTGCCAGCAGTTACTTTGGGGGGCGGCCTGCTTTCTTT,CASSYFGGRPAFF
many,TRBJ1-1,TRBV7-9,-,TGTGCCAGCAGCTTGGCAGGTATCAGGAACACTGAAGCTTTCTTT,CASSLAGIRNTEAFF
few,TRBJ1-5,TRBV7-6,-,TGTGCCAGCAGCTGGGGAAAGGGACCGAATCAGCCCCAGCATTTT,CASSWGKGPNQPQHF